The clone carrying this T cell receptor (beta chain) has only a few counts. Its cognate antigen is unknown. This specimen belongs to a study of cytomegalovirus exposure and HLA in healthy donors. Points from the study as a whole: Certain sequence variants were highly shared and formed a cluster, and this cluster was likely a sequencing artifact. Investigators reported 150 to 200 TCR beta chains as tied to cytomegalovirus. A later analysis reported that several of the most significant clusters appeared to be linked to common viral pathogens, among them Epstein-Barr virus.

PCR was performed using 60 Vbeta and 13 Jbeta primers. Libraries were prepared by immunoSEQ multiplex PCR; TCRdb keeps only in-frame clonotypes and omits some of them. The sample comprises around 160,000 clones, more than 65% of which are singletons, and about 2.5% rests with the top ten. Sequencing input: PBMCs. This receptor was taken from a woman between 35 and 50 years old in good health and CMV-seropositive.

CDR3 nucleotides: TGTGCCACCACTAAATCGCGAGGGATCGAACCCTACGAGCAGTACTTC. It yields the protein CATTKSRGIEPYEQYF. The chain links TRBV6-6 to TRBJ2-7, with a weak D call TRBD2 (5 bases). The germline V gene encodes CDR1 MNHNY and CDR2 SVGAGI (reference sequence). With 10 bases removed from V and 2 bases from J, the gap between germline ends came to 24 bases. This CDR3 is built from 16 residues.